This TCR beta chain was found in a study of OX40 agonist ivuxolimab in advanced cancers. Study-wide background: Each patient was given ivuxolimab into a vein every 2 weeks, at 0.01 to 10 mg/kg. Cohort: approximately 83% men, mean age 60, aged about 20 to 90.

V was cut by 4 bases and J by 5 bases, with 9 bases left in between. The germline V gene has CDR1 SGDLS and CDR2 YYNGEE. The CDR3 contains 12 residues. TCRdb keeps only in-frame clones here, not all; method: immunoSEQ multiplex PCR. The table includes tens of thousands of clones, 80% to 90% detected once. This sequence joins TRBV9 and TRBJ1-2, with D tentatively TRBD1 (5 bases). The sequenced sample was CD4+ or CD8+ T cells sorted from blood, obtained in a trial of the OX40 agonist ivuxolimab. This clonotype was obtained from an adult with an advanced solid tumor such as melanoma, head and neck, liver or kidney cancer. The CDR3 spells CASSPGPYGYTF. The CDR3 DNA reads as TGTGCCAGCAGCCCGGGGCCATATGGCTACACCTTC.